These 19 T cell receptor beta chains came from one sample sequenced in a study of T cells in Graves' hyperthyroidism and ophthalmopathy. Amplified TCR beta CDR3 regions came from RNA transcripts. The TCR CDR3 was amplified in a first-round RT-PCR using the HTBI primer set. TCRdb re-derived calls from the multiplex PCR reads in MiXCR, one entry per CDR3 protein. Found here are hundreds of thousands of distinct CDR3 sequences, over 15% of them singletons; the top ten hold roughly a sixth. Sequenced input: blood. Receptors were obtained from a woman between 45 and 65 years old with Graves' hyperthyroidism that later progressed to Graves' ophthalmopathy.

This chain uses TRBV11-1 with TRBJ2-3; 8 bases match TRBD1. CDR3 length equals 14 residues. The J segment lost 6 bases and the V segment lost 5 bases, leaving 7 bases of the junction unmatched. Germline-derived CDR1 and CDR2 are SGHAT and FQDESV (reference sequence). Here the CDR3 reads CASSQDRAWDTQYF. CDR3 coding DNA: TGTGCCAGCAGCCAGGACAGGGCTTGGGATACGCAGTATTTT.

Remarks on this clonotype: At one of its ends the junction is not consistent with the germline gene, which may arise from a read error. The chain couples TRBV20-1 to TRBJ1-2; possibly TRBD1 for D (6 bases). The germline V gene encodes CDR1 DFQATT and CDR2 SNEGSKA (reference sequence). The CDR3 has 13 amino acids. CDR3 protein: CSAEAGANYVYTF. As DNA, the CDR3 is TGCAGTGCGGAAGCAGGGGCTAACTATGTCTACACCTTC.

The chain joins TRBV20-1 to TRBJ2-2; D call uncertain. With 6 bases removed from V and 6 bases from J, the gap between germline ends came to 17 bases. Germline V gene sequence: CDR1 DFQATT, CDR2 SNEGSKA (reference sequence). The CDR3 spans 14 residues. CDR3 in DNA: TGCAGTGCAAACGTTGGAGTCGGGCCCGGGGAGCTGTTTTTT. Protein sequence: CSANVGVGPGELFF.

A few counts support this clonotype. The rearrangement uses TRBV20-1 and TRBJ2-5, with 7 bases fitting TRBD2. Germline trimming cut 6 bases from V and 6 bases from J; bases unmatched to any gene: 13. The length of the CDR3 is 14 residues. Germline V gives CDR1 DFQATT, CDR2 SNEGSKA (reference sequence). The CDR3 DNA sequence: TGCAGTGCCCCCAAAGCGGGGTCGCAGAAGACCCAGTACTTC. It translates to CSAPKAGSQKTQYF.

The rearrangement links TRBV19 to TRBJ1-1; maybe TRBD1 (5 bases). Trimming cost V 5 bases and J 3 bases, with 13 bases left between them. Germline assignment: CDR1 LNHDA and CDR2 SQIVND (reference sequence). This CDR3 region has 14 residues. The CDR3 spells CASSPLGRYTEAFF. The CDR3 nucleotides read TGTGCCAGTAGTCCCCTGGGACGGTACACTGAAGCTTTCTTT.

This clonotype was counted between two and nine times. CDR3: CASSQVTAGGTEAFF. CDR3 coding DNA: TGCGCCAGCAGCCAAGTAACGGCTGGGGGCACTGAAGCTTTCTTT. The rearrangement joins TRBV4-1 to TRBJ1-1; tentatively, D is TRBD1 (5 bases). Trimming removed 1 base at V and 4 bases at J, with 13 bases between. In germline, CDR1 is MGHRA, CDR2 YSYEKL. CDR3 size: 15 residues.

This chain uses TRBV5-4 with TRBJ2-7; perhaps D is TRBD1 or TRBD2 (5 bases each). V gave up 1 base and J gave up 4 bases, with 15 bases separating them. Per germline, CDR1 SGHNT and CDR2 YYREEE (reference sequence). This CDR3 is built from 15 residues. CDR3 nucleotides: TGTGCCAGCAGCTTGCTTGGGGGTATCCGTTACGAGCAGTACTTC. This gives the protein CASSLLGGIRYEQYF.

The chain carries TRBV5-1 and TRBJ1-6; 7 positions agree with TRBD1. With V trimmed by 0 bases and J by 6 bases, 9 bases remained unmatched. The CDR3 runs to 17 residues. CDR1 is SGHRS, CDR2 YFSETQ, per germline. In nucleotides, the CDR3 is TGCGCCAGCAGCTTGGATCGAACGGGACAGCCTAATTCACCCCTCCACTTT. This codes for CASSLDRTGQPNSPLHF.

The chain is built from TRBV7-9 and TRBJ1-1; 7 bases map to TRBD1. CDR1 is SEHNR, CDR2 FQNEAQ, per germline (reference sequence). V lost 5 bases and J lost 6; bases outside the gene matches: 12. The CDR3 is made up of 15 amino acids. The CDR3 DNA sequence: TGTGCCAGCAGCCAGGGACAGCAGCCCGCCCCTGAAGCTTTCTTT. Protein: CASSQGQQPAPEAFF.

The CDR3 here is CASSHLDSYEQYF. The CDR3 coding sequence is TGTGCCAGCAGCCACCTTGACTCCTACGAGCAGTACTTC. This chain connects TRBV27 to TRBJ2-7; unclear D gene. Trimming removed 6 bases at V and 0 bases at J, with 9 bases between. The germline gives CDR1 MNHEY, CDR2 SMNVEV (reference sequence). The CDR3 runs to 13 residues.

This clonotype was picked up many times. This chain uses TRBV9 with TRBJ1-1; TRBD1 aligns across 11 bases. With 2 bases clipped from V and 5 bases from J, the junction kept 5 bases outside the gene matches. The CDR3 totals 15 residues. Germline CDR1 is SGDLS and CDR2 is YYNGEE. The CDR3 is CASSVSGTGGTEAFF. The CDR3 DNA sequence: TGTGCCAGCAGCGTCTCCGGGACAGGGGGTACTGAAGCTTTCTTT.

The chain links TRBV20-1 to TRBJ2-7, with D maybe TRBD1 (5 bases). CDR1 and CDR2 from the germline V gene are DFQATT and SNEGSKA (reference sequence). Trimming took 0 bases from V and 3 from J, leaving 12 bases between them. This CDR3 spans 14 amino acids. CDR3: CSARDPQGGYEQYF. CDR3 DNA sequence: TGCAGTGCTAGAGACCCCCAGGGTGGCTACGAGCAGTACTTC.

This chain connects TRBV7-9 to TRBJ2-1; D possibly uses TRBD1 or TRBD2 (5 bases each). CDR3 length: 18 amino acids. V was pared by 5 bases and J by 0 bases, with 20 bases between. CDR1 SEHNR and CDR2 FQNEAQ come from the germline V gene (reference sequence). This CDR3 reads CASSPSGGSVSSYNEQFF. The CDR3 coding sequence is TGTGCCAGCAGCCCCAGTGGGGGTTCGGTGAGCTCCTACAATGAGCAGTTCTTC.

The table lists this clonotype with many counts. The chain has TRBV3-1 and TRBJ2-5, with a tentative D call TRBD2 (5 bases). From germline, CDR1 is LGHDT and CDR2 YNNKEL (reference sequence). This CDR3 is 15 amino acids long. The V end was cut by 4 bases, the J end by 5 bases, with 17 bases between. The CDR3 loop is CASSLKGLRGETQYF. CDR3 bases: TGTGCCAGCAGCCTTAAAGGGTTAAGAGGGGAGACCCAGTACTTC.

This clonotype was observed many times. CDR3 DNA sequence: TGTGCCTGGAGTGCGGGCCTAGATCATCAGCCCCAGCATTTT. It specifies CAWSAGLDHQPQHF. This sequence joins TRBV30 and TRBJ1-5; D gene ambiguous. Germline lookup yields CDR1 GTSNPN and CDR2 SVGIG (reference sequence). Trimming left V 1 base short and J 5 bases short, with 12 bases between. The CDR3 totals 14 residues.

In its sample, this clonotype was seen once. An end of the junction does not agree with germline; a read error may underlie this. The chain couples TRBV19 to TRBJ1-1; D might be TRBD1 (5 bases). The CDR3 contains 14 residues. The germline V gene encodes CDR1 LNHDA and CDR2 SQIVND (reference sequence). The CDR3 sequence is CASSIGGVNTEASF. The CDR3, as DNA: TGTGCCAGTAGTATTGGGGGTGTTAACACTGAAGCTTCCTTT.

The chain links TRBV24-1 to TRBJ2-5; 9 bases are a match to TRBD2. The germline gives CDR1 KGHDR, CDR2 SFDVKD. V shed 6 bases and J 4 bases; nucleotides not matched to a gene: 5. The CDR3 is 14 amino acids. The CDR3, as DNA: TGTGCCACCAGTTTAGCGGGAGTGGGAGAGACCCAGTACTTC. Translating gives CATSLAGVGETQYF.

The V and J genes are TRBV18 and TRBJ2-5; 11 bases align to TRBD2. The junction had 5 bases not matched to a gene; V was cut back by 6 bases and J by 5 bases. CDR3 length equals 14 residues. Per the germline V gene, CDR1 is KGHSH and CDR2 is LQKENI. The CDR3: CASSPTSGDETQYF. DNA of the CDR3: TGTGCCAGCTCGCCGACTAGCGGGGATGAGACCCAGTACTTC.

CDR3 sequence reads: CAWSGEGNQPQHF. In nucleotides, the CDR3 is TGTGCCTGGAGTGGGGAAGGCAATCAGCCCCAGCATTTT. The chain is built from TRBV30 and TRBJ1-5, with D unresolved. Germline-derived CDR1 and CDR2 are GTSNPN and SVGIG (reference sequence). The CDR3 contains 13 residues. V gave up 1 base and J gave up 2 bases, with 6 bases separating them.